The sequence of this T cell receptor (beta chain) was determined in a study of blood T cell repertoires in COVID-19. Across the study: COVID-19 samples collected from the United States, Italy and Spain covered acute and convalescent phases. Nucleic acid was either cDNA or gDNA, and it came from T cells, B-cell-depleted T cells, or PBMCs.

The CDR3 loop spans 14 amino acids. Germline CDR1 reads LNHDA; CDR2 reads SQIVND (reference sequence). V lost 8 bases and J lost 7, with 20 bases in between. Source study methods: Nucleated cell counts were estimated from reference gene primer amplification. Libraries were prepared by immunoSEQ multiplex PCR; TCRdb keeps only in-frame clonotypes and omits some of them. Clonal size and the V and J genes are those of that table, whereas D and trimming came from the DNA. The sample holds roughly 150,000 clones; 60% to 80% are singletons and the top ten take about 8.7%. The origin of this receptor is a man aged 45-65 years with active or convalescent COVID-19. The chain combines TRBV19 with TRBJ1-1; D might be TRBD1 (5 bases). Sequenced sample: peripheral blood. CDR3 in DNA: TGTGCCAGTTTCTCTCCGGGACTCAGGGTTGAAGCTTTCTTT. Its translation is CASFSPGLRVEAFF.